Below, 26 T cell receptor beta chains from the same sample are listed, as sequenced in a study of cytomegalovirus exposure and HLA in healthy donors. In the PCR, 60 Vbeta and 13 Jbeta primers were used. Using immunoSEQ multiplex PCR, the repertoire was profiled, and TCRdb retains in-frame clones only, with some absent. The sample lists about 100,000 clones; around 73% were seen once. The material sequenced was PBMCs. The receptor source for this set is a man aged 40-49 years in good health and CMV-seronegative.

For the CDR3, the DNA is TGTGCCAGCAGCTTGGGGGGGGGCATGAACACTGAAGCTTTCTTT. As protein: CASSLGGGMNTEAFF. The chain carries TRBV5-4 and TRBJ1-1; possibly TRBD1 for D (6 bases). V was pared by 0 bases and J by 0 bases, with 9 bases between. CDR1 and CDR2 (germline): SGHNT, YYREEE (reference sequence). This CDR3 has 15 amino acids.

A single count supports this clone. J is TRBJ1-1 and V is TRBV12-5, with a tentative D call TRBD1 (5 bases). This CDR3 is 13 amino acids long. V dropped 1 base and J dropped 4 bases, with 7 bases sitting between them. Germline CDR1 LGHNT, CDR2 FRNRAP. This CDR3 is CASGLGRGTEAFF. CDR3 bases: TGTGCTAGTGGTTTGGGGAGGGGCACTGAAGCTTTCTTT.

V usage is TRBV19 and J usage is TRBJ2-2, with unresolved D. This CDR3 spans 14 amino acids. The V and J ends lost 4 bases and 1 base respectively, with 7 bases between them. CDR1 is LNHDA, CDR2 SQIVND, per germline (reference sequence). The CDR3 nucleotides are TGTGCCAGTAGTAGGCGACAGAACACCGGGGAGCTGTTTTTT. This translates into CASSRRQNTGELFF.

This clone was detected once. The J gene is TRBJ2-5, the V gene TRBV2, with 8 bases lining up with TRBD1. V lost 6 bases and J lost 1; bases outside the gene matches: 7. Germline lookup yields CDR1 SNHLY and CDR2 FYNNEI. This CDR3 has 15 residues. This CDR3 reads CASRGRGPSQETQYF. Here the CDR3 DNA reads TGTGCCAGCAGAGGCAGGGGGCCCTCCCAAGAGACCCAGTACTTC.

This clone showed up just a few times. This chain connects TRBV5-5 to TRBJ2-4; TRBD1 agrees at 7 bases. The V gene's germline CDR1 is SGHKS and CDR2 YYEKEE (reference sequence). The CDR3 is 18 amino acids. V was clipped by 1 base and J by 3 bases; unmatched bases: 13. The CDR3 loop is CASSLWDSLRGGKNIQYF. For the CDR3, the DNA is TGTGCCAGCAGCTTGTGGGACAGTCTGCGAGGTGGCAAAAACATTCAGTACTTC.

The V call is TRBV6-6, the J call TRBJ2-7, with TRBD1 identical over 8 bases. The junction had 3 bases not matched to a gene; V was cut back by 0 bases and J by 2 bases. This CDR3 is 15 amino acids long. Looked up from germline, CDR1 is MNHNY and CDR2 is SVGAGI (reference sequence). The CDR3 spells CASSYSRTGTYEQYF. As DNA, the CDR3 is TGTGCCAGCAGTTACTCCCGGACAGGGACCTACGAGCAGTACTTC.

This sequence joins TRBV7-9 and TRBJ2-1, with 10 bases aligning to TRBD2. Trimming removed 0 bases from V and 4 bases from J; junction bases left unmatched: 9. This CDR3 has 18 amino acids. In germline, CDR1 is SEHNR, CDR2 FQNEAQ (reference sequence). CDR3 residues: CASSLAGLSSGGYNEQFF. For the CDR3, the DNA is TGTGCCAGCAGCTTAGCGGGTCTGAGTAGCGGGGGGTACAATGAGCAGTTCTTC.

This chain uses TRBV7-9 with TRBJ2-5; D unresolved. The CDR3 extends over 11 amino acids. Trimming cost V 2 bases and J 8 bases, with 6 bases left between them. Germline CDR1 is SEHNR and CDR2 is FQNEAQ (reference sequence). The CDR3 DNA reads TGTGCCAGCAGCTTATATTCCACCCAGTACTTC. Amino acids: CASSLYSTQYF.

The chain recombines TRBV20-1 with TRBJ2-1; the match to TRBD1 covers 8 bases. CDR1 and CDR2 (germline): DFQATT, SNEGSKA (reference sequence). This CDR3 is built from 11 residues. The J segment lost 8 bases and the V segment lost 5 bases, leaving 2 bases of the junction unmatched. The CDR3 protein is CSAQGADEQFF. The CDR3 DNA is TGCAGTGCTCAGGGGGCGGATGAGCAGTTCTTC.

The chain employs TRBV7-8 and TRBJ2-7; 8 bases align to TRBD2. Losses at the gene ends were 7 bases for V and 4 bases for J; bases not matched to a gene: 9. The CDR3 sequence is 14 residues long. The V gene's germline CDR1 is SGHVS and CDR2 FQNEAQ. The CDR3 nucleotides read TGTGCCAGCAACCGCATGCGGGGGGAGTACGAGCAGTACTTC. Translated, it gives CASNRMRGEYEQYF.

V usage is TRBV7-8 and J usage is TRBJ1-1, with unresolved D. The germline V gene has CDR1 SGHVS and CDR2 FQNEAQ. The V gene lost 3 bases and the J gene lost 7 bases, with 15 bases spanning the gap. This CDR3 contains 14 residues. CDR3 bases: TGTGCCAGCAGCTTGGTTGATGGACGGGATGAAGCTTTCTTT. Protein sequence: CASSLVDGRDEAFF.

In this sample, this clone turned up a few times. A read error may account for a junction end that differs from germline. The J gene is TRBJ2-7, the V gene TRBV7-8; D is undetermined. CDR1 is SGHVS, CDR2 FQNEAQ, per germline. This CDR3 comprises 13 residues. In DNA, the CDR3 is TGTGTCAGCAGCTTAGGCCAGGCCTACGAGAAGTACTTC. Translation: CVSSLGQAYEKYF.

The chain carries TRBV4-3 and TRBJ1-3; D remains ambiguous. Germline loops: CDR1 LGHNA, CDR2 YSLEER. The CDR3 sequence is 16 residues long. V lost 2 bases and J lost 0, with 11 bases in between. The CDR3 loop is CASSQTQDYSGNTIYF. CDR3 DNA: TGCGCCAGCAGCCAAACTCAGGATTACTCTGGAAACACCATATATTTT.

V gene TRBV5-1 combines with J gene TRBJ2-7; a possible D gene is TRBD2 (5 bases). The CDR3 contains 13 residues. Trimming took 0 bases from V and 5 from J, leaving 9 bases between them. Germline assignment: CDR1 SGHRS and CDR2 YFSETQ. The CDR3 coding sequence is TGCGCCAGCAGCTTGGAGGGTAGCGACGAGCAGTACTTC. Encoded protein: CASSLEGSDEQYF.

The chain has TRBV2 and TRBJ1-2; 7 positions match TRBD1. Germline loops: CDR1 SNHLY, CDR2 FYNNEI. The CDR3 is 14 residues long. With 6 bases clipped from V and 3 bases from J, the junction kept 7 bases outside the gene matches. Here the CDR3 reads CASSAPGGDYGYTF. As DNA, the CDR3 is TGTGCCAGCAGCGCGCCAGGGGGTGACTATGGCTACACCTTC.

As to this clone: In the same sample, other DNA sequences code for this CDR3. The chain recombines TRBV6-1 with TRBJ1-3, with D perhaps TRBD1 (5 bases). The CDR3 has 17 amino acids. The V end was cut by 3 bases, the J end by 4 bases, with 19 bases between. CDR1 is MNHNS, CDR2 SASEGT, per germline. The CDR3 DNA reads TGTGCCAGCAGTGATCGGGGCGATTATCTAGCGGGAAACACCATATATTTT. It is translated as CASSDRGDYLAGNTIYF.

The gene calls are TRBV7-9 and TRBJ1-4; D is uncertain. Germline CDR1 is SEHNR and CDR2 is FQNEAQ (reference sequence). The CDR3 contains 11 residues. V was shortened by 11 bases and J by 8 bases, with 12 bases between the two germline ends. DNA for the CDR3: TGTGCCGGTGATAATCGGGAAAAACTGTTTTTT. This encodes CAGDNREKLFF. Full variable domain (remainder filled in from reference TRBV7-9 and TRBJ1-4): DTGVSQNPRHKITKRGQNVTFRCDPISEHNRLYWYRQTLGQGPEFLTYFQNEAQLEKSRLLSDRFSAERPKGSFSTLEIQRTEQGDSAMYLCAGDNREKLFFGSGTQLSVL.

The V and J genes are TRBV27 and TRBJ2-2; tentatively, D is TRBD2 (7 bases). The germline V and J ends were trimmed by 0 bases and 5 bases, with 13 bases remaining between them. The CDR3 spans 16 residues. Germline CDR1 reads MNHEY; CDR2 reads SMNVEV (reference sequence). The CDR3 here is CASSLSIRGGTGELFF. DNA of the CDR3: TGTGCCAGCAGTTTATCGATCAGGGGAGGGACCGGGGAGCTGTTTTTT.

This clone was found a few times. The V call is TRBV27, the J call TRBJ1-1; no clear D. The V end was cut by 10 bases, the J end by 0 bases, with 9 bases between. The CDR3 is made up of 12 amino acids. Per the germline V gene, CDR1 is MNHEY and CDR2 is SMNVEV (reference sequence). The CDR3 sequence is CATSSLNTEAFF. The CDR3 region has the DNA TGTGCCACCTCCTCCCTGAACACTGAAGCTTTCTTT.

The V and J genes are TRBV2 and TRBJ2-5; possible D gene TRBD2, 6 bases. Trimming took 7 bases from V and 4 from J, leaving 10 bases between them. The CDR3 spans 12 residues. Germline V gene sequence: CDR1 SNHLY, CDR2 FYNNEI. The DNA for the CDR3 is TGTGCCAGCAAAGCGGGCGGAGAGACCCAGTACTTC. Translated: CASKAGGETQYF.

The chain links TRBV6-1 to TRBJ1-2; the D is unclear. The CDR3 loop spans 13 amino acids. Per germline, CDR1 MNHNS and CDR2 SASEGT. The V gene lost 2 bases and the J gene lost 2 bases, with 6 bases spanning the gap. The CDR3 coding sequence is TGTGCCAGCAGTGAAAGGGAGAACTATGGCTACACCTTC. Translating it yields CASSERENYGYTF.

The gene calls are TRBV11-2 and TRBJ2-7; 7 bases align to TRBD1. J was trimmed by 3 bases and V by 6 bases; bases with no gene match: 5. The CDR3 extends over 13 amino acids. Per germline, CDR1 SGHAT and CDR2 FQNNGV. CDR3 protein: CASSRQGYYEQYF. The CDR3, as DNA: TGTGCCAGCAGTCGACAGGGCTACTACGAGCAGTACTTC.

This clone appeared a single time. The V and J genes are TRBV13 and TRBJ2-7, with D possibly matching TRBD2 (7 bases). This CDR3 comprises 14 residues. Deletions cut 8 bases from V and 4 bases from J, with 18 bases between. The germline CDR1 and CDR2 sequences are PRHDT and FYEKMQ (reference sequence). CDR3 region: CASQGGGAGYEQYF. CDR3 nucleotide sequence: TGTGCCAGCCAAGGCGGGGGCGCGGGATACGAGCAGTACTTC.

V usage is TRBV5-1 and J usage is TRBJ2-1, with D possibly TRBD1 on 6 matching bases. Deletions cut 3 bases from V and 4 bases from J, with 17 bases between. This CDR3 has 16 amino acids. Germline V gene lookup returns CDR1 SGHRS and CDR2 YFSETQ. The CDR3 DNA follows: TGCGCCAGCAGCTCGGCGCCACAGGGCTCTTACAATGAGCAGTTCTTC. It yields the protein CASSSAPQGSYNEQFF.

CDR3 in amino acids: CSVGTGGSGYTF. Written as DNA, the CDR3 is TGCAGCGTTGGTACAGGGGGCAGTGGCTACACCTTC. The V and J genes are TRBV29-1 and TRBJ1-2; 9 bases map to TRBD1. Per germline, CDR1 SQVTM and CDR2 ANQGSEA. Trimming cost V 4 bases and J 7 bases; bases outside gene matches: 4. The CDR3 extends over 12 amino acids.

The chain is built from TRBV10-3 and TRBJ1-6, with D possibly being TRBD1 (5 bases). V dropped 4 bases and J dropped 7 bases, with 8 bases sitting between them. Germline values: CDR1 ENHRY, CDR2 SYGVKD. This CDR3 is built from 13 residues. CDR3 region: CAISGTRNSPLHF. The CDR3 DNA reads as TGTGCCATCAGTGGGACACGGAATTCACCCCTCCACTTT.